The 24 T cell receptor beta chains below all came from one sample that was sequenced in a study of T cells in Graves' hyperthyroidism and ophthalmopathy. Amplified TCR beta CDR3 regions derived from RNA transcripts. The HTBI set primed first-round TCR CDR3 RT-PCR. TCRdb redid the calling of the multiplex PCR reads with MiXCR, one entry per CDR3 protein. The sample includes about 400,000 distinct CDR3 sequences, less than 20% seen only once; the top ten take about a quarter. The sequenced sample was blood. The receptors shown here come from a woman between 18 and 30 years old with Graves' hyperthyroidism that later progressed to Graves' ophthalmopathy.

This clonotype was seen ten or more times. The V gene is TRBV15, the J gene TRBJ2-7; TRBD1 matches 9 bases. CDR1 is LNHNV and CDR2 is YYDKDF in the germline V gene (reference sequence). The CDR3 loop spans 18 amino acids. The ends lost 3 bases at V and 2 bases at J; junction bases unmatched: 14. This CDR3 reads CATSSTGGIGASAYEQYF. The DNA of the CDR3 is TGTGCCACCAGCAGCACAGGGGGCATCGGGGCCTCTGCCTACGAGCAGTACTTC.

CDR3 bases: TGTGCCAGTAGTATAGTTTCGGGGGGCGCGGAGACCCAGTACTTC. Translated, it gives CASSIVSGGAETQYF. The rearrangement links TRBV19 to TRBJ2-5, with a possible D match to TRBD2 (7 bases). This CDR3 spans 15 amino acids. Trimming took 1 base from V and 5 from J, leaving 14 bases between them. The germline CDR1 and CDR2 sequences are LNHDA and SQIVND (reference sequence).

The rearrangement uses TRBV20-1 and TRBJ1-5; the D is unclear. Germline V gives CDR1 DFQATT, CDR2 SNEGSKA (reference sequence). The CDR3 sequence is 14 residues long. Trimming removed 2 bases at V and 0 bases at J, with 8 bases between. For the CDR3, the DNA is TGCAGTGCTAGACCGAGGGCTAGCAATCAGCCCCAGCATTTT. Its protein product is CSARPRASNQPQHF.

The V and J genes are TRBV20-1 and TRBJ1-2; TRBD1 is a possible D gene (6 bases). Germline lookup yields CDR1 DFQATT and CDR2 SNEGSKA (reference sequence). The ends were cut back, 0 bases at V and 3 bases at J, with 11 bases in the middle. CDR3 length equals 14 residues. The CDR3 protein is CSARDLEGDYGYTF. CDR3 nucleotides: TGCAGTGCTAGAGATTTAGAGGGGGACTATGGCTACACCTTC.

Notes on this clonotype: At one end, the junction sequence differs from germline, possibly due to a read error. J is TRBJ1-4 and V is TRBV3-1, with TRBD1 identical over 9 bases. The CDR3 is 19 residues long. Germline assignment: CDR1 LGHDT and CDR2 YNNKEL (reference sequence). The CDR3: CAGSRWTGVRETITEKLFF. The DNA of the CDR3 is TGTGCCGGCAGCCGCTGGACAGGGGTGCGTGAGACAATTACTGAAAAACTGTTTTTT. The full variable domain, with the rest looked up from reference TRBV3-1 and TRBJ1-4, is DTAVSQTPKYLVTQMGNDKSIKCEQNLGHDTMYWYKQDSKKFLKIMFSYNNKELIINETVPNRFSPKSPDKAHLNLHINSLELGDSAVYFCAGSRWTGVRETITEKLFFGSGTQLSVL.

As for this clonotype: The junction departs from germline at one end; a sequencing error may be responsible. The gene calls are TRBV15 and TRBJ2-1, with D possibly being TRBD2 (5 bases). Germline values: CDR1 LNHNV, CDR2 YYDKDF (reference sequence). This CDR3 has 13 amino acids. The CDR3 DNA reads TGTGCCACCAGCCAGGACTCCAACAATGAGCAGTCCTTC. Translating gives CATSQDSNNEQSF.

This clonotype was seen repeatedly, ten times or more. The J gene is TRBJ1-1, the V gene TRBV12-3 or TRBV12-4; a weak D match, TRBD1 (5 bases). The CDR3 length is 15 residues. V lost 8 bases and J 2 bases, leaving 18 bases between the germline ends. The CDR3 nucleotides are TGTGCCAGCCCCCCTCCTGGGACGATAAACACTGAAGCTTTCTTT. Protein product: CASPPPGTINTEAFF.

This chain connects TRBV5-1 to TRBJ2-3; TRBD1 is a possible D gene (5 bases). CDR1 and CDR2 (germline): SGHRS, YFSETQ. There are 15 residues in the CDR3. V shed 3 bases and J shed 3 bases, with 14 bases lying between them. CDR3 DNA sequence: TGCGCCAGCAGCTGGCGGCAGGGTAGAACAGATACGCAGTATTTT. Its translation is CASSWRQGRTDTQYF.

This clonotype was recorded many times. This rearrangement joins TRBV7-2 to TRBJ1-2; D uncertain. V dropped 5 bases and J dropped 3 bases, with 10 bases sitting between them. This CDR3 contains 13 residues. Germline loops: CDR1 SGHTA, CDR2 FQGNSA. The CDR3 reads CASSLHQDYGYTF. The DNA for the CDR3 is TGTGCCAGCAGCCTTCACCAAGACTATGGCTACACCTTC.

This clonotype was found a few times. The gene calls are TRBV19 and TRBJ2-5, with D tentatively TRBD2 (6 bases). Germline CDR1 reads LNHDA; CDR2 reads SQIVND (reference sequence). This CDR3 spans 14 amino acids. V was shortened by 0 bases and J by 1 base, with 6 bases between the two germline ends. The CDR3 reads CASSIDSGQETQYF. CDR3 bases: TGTGCCAGTAGTATAGATAGCGGCCAAGAGACCCAGTACTTC.

This clonotype was seen a few times. A read error may account for a junction end that differs from germline. V gene TRBV28 combines with J gene TRBJ2-3; D is unresolved. Germline values: CDR1 MDHEN, CDR2 SYDVKM. This CDR3 is built from 12 residues. For the CDR3, the DNA is TGTGCCAGCTCTCCCGGCACAGATACGCGGTATTTT. Its protein is CASSPGTDTRYF. Looking up the rest from reference TRBV28 and TRBJ2-3 gives the full variable domain: DVKVTQSSRYLVKRTGEKVFLECVQDMDHENMFWYRQDPGLGLRLIYFSYDVKMKEKGDIPEGYSVSREKKERFSLILESASTNQTSMYLCASSPGTDTRYFGPGTRLTVL.

This clonotype was found many times. This chain connects TRBV20-1 to TRBJ2-3; 14 nucleotides align to TRBD2. The CDR3 spans 18 residues. The V gene end was trimmed by 6 bases and the J gene end by 3 bases; junction bases not matched to a gene: 14. CDR1 and CDR2 (germline): DFQATT, SNEGSKA (reference sequence). CDR3 bases: TGCAGTGCCGAGGACAGGGCTGGGACTAGCGGGAGTACAGATACGCAGTATTTT. This encodes CSAEDRAGTSGSTDTQYF.

This clonotype was found many times. This chain uses TRBV20-1 with TRBJ2-3; 11 bases match TRBD2. CDR1 DFQATT and CDR2 SNEGSKA come from the germline V gene (reference sequence). The CDR3 covers 19 residues. J lost 0 bases, V lost 5 bases, and 16 bases had no gene match. CDR3 residues: CSAPRLAGGFTFSTDTQYF. As DNA, the CDR3 is TGCAGTGCTCCCCGCCTAGCGGGAGGCTTCACATTTAGCACAGATACGCAGTATTTT.

This chain uses TRBV6-1 with TRBJ2-3; D is undetermined. The CDR3 is 14 residues long. V lost 6 bases and J 0 bases, leaving 10 bases between the germline ends. Germline V gives CDR1 MNHNS, CDR2 SASEGT. The CDR3 protein is CASRGPASTDTQYF. The DNA for the CDR3 is TGTGCCAGCAGAGGACCAGCGAGCACAGATACGCAGTATTTT.

In this sample, this clonotype turned up a few times. V usage is TRBV9 and J usage is TRBJ1-2; D may be TRBD1 (6 bases). V gave up 3 bases and J gave up 5 bases, with 11 bases separating them. CDR3 length: 13 amino acids. Germline V gene data show CDR1 as SGDLS and CDR2 as YYNGEE. The CDR3 is CASSASGTYGYTF. The CDR3 region has the DNA TGTGCCAGCAGCGCATCGGGGACATATGGCTACACCTTC.

This sequence joins TRBV4-2 and TRBJ1-2, with a tentative D call TRBD1 (6 bases). V lost 1 base to trimming and J lost 4 bases, with 16 bases between them. Germline CDR1 is LGHNA and CDR2 is YNFKEQ. The CDR3 loop spans 16 amino acids. The CDR3 nucleotides read TGTGCCAGCAGCCAAGGTATTGGGCCAGGGGTCTATGGCTACACCTTC. Translated, it gives CASSQGIGPGVYGYTF.

Comments on this clonotype: A much larger clone differs by one base, so this may be a read error. This sequence joins TRBV4-2 and TRBJ2-1, with a tentative D call TRBD2 (5 bases). The DNA end is a closer match to TRBJ2-7, so the J assignment may be wrong. CDR3 length: 17 residues. CDR1 and CDR2 (germline): LGHNA, YNFKEQ. The CDR3 DNA sequence: TGTGCCAGCAGCCAAGGGGCAGCGGCTAGCTCCTACAATGAGCAGTACTTC. Protein product: CASSQGAAASSYNEQYF.

This clonotype was seen repeatedly, ten times or more. This sequence joins TRBV5-1 and TRBJ2-6; TRBD2 matches 7 bases. Germline V gene data show CDR1 as SGHRS and CDR2 as YFSETQ. J gave up 2 bases and V 9 bases, and 5 bases lay outside the gene matches. There are 14 residues in the CDR3. The CDR3 protein is CATVAGPGANVLTF. CDR3 nucleotides: TGCGCCACCGTAGCGGGCCCTGGGGCCAACGTCCTGACTTTC.

This clonotype was detected only a few times. The V and J genes are TRBV20-1 and TRBJ2-1; 9 bases match TRBD2. Germline CDR1 is DFQATT and CDR2 is SNEGSKA (reference sequence). V lost 6 bases, J lost 8 bases, and 17 bases stayed unmatched. The length of the CDR3 is 16 residues. CDR3 nucleotides: TGCAGTGCCGTAGCGGGAGAATCGGTTAAGGGCGATGAGCAGTTCTTC. This sequence encodes CSAVAGESVKGDEQFF.

This clonotype came up many times. The CDR3 DNA sequence: TGTGCCAGCAGTTTTGGGACTAGCATCGCCGGGGAGCTGTTTTTT. Its protein product is CASSFGTSIAGELFF. The chain joins TRBV6-1 to TRBJ2-2, with TRBD2 matching over 9 bases. Germline V gene sequence: CDR1 MNHNS, CDR2 SASEGT. This CDR3 region has 15 residues. J was trimmed by 6 bases and V by 5 bases; bases with no gene match: 7.

This clonotype has at least ten counts. The junction differs from germline at one of its ends, possibly a read error. The chain is built from TRBV4-1 and TRBJ1-1; D unresolved. In germline, CDR1 is MGHRA, CDR2 YSYEKL. The CDR3 is 13 amino acids. The CDR3 bases are TGTGCCAGCAGTCAACAGCTGAACACTGAAGCTTTCTTT. Translation: CASSQQLNTEAFF.

This clonotype occurred a few times. The J gene is TRBJ2-1, the V gene TRBV24-1; D unclear. The germline CDR1 and CDR2 sequences are KGHDR and SFDVKD. The CDR3 runs 12 residues. Trimming pared 6 bases from V and 7 bases from J, leaving 9 bases between. CDR3 loop: CATSRLSNEQFF. CDR3 sequence (DNA): TGTGCCACCAGTAGGCTATCGAATGAGCAGTTCTTC.

This clonotype appeared many times. The genes are TRBV20-1 and TRBJ2-5; 7 bases are shared with TRBD2. V lost 2 bases and J lost 4; bases outside the gene matches: 13. Germline assignment: CDR1 DFQATT and CDR2 SNEGSKA (reference sequence). The CDR3 is 16 residues long. CDR3 sequence (DNA): TGCAGTGCTAGACTTGGCGAAGCGGGAAGGTCAGAGACCCAGTACTTC. Translation: CSARLGEAGRSETQYF.

This clonotype was detected ten times or more. V is TRBV12-3 or TRBV12-4 and J is TRBJ2-3; tentatively, D is TRBD2 (7 bases). This CDR3 has 15 residues. Trimming stripped 1 base from V and 2 bases from J, with 10 bases between. The CDR3 nucleotides read TGTGCCAGCAGTTTAGAGGGGGGGACCACAGATACGCAGTATTTT. Translated: CASSLEGGTTDTQYF.